A single sample gave rise to the 3 T cell receptor beta chains below, sequenced in a study of monozygotic twins with inflammatory bowel disease (dated by TCRdb to the late 2010s). The library was obtained by 5' RACE. The instrument was an Illumina HiSeq 2500. After TCRdb reprocessed the reads, each CDR3 protein sequence was kept as one row, without DNA. This sample's listing comprises hundreds of thousands of distinct CDR3 sequences. The ten largest clonotypes hold approximately 2.4% of the sample. The sequenced sample was blood. These receptors were obtained from a human donor with ulcerative colitis or Crohn's disease, or a healthy co-twin of an affected twin (not recorded which).

The genes are TRBV7-2 and TRBJ2-2; TCRdb's D call, TRBD1, is unchecked because there is no DNA. This CDR3 has 15 amino acids. From germline, CDR1 is SGHTA and CDR2 FQGNSA. Here the CDR3 reads CASSLGGAGSGELFF. Combining the CDR3 with reference TRBV7-2 and TRBJ2-2 gives the whole variable domain GAGVSQSPSNKVTEKGKDVELRCDPISGHTALYWYRQSLGQGLEFLIYFQGNSAPDKSGLPSDRFSAERTGGSVSTLTIQRTQQEDSAVYLCASSLGGAGSGELFFGEGSRLTVL.

V is TRBV7-2 and J is TRBJ2-7. Per germline, CDR1 SGHTA and CDR2 FQGNSA. The CDR3 has 13 residues. CDR3 sequence reads: CASSQLSLYEQYF.

The rearrangement links TRBV6-6 to TRBJ1-4. This CDR3 comprises 14 residues. The germline V gene has CDR1 MNHNY and CDR2 SVGAGI (reference sequence). CDR3 in amino acids: CASKNRATNEKLFF.